The 9 T cell receptor beta chains given below trace back to one sample, sequenced in a study of Graves' ophthalmopathy and Graves' hyperthyroidism. RNA transcripts provided the template for amplifying TCR beta CDR3 regions. Second-round multiplex PCR came after first-round RT-PCR with HTBI primers. TCRdb ran MiXCR on the multiplex PCR reads and lists one entry per CDR3 protein. Counted here are a few hundred thousand distinct CDR3 sequences, about 22% occurring once; the ten biggest clones make up roughly 44%. Sequencing was carried out using peripheral blood. These receptors were obtained from a woman between 50 and 59 years old with Graves' ophthalmopathy.

There are many counts of this clonotype. This chain connects TRBV12-5 to TRBJ1-2; no firm D call. The germline V and J ends were trimmed by 4 bases and 5 bases, with 5 bases remaining between them. CDR1 and CDR2 (germline): LGHNT, FRNRAP. The CDR3 has 11 amino acids. In DNA, the CDR3 is TGTGCTAGTGGTTCGGGGTATGGCTACACCTTC. Its translation: CASGSGYGYTF.

This clonotype has a count of ten or more. The V call is TRBV5-1, the J call TRBJ2-2; D tentatively fits TRBD1 or TRBD2 (5 bases each). V lost 0 bases, J lost 6 bases, and 12 bases lay in between. The CDR3 contains 15 residues. Germline CDR1 SGHRS, CDR2 YFSETQ. In DNA form, the CDR3 reads TGCGCCAGCAGCTTGGTCGTAAGAGGGGCCGGGGAGCTGTTTTTT. Its translation is CASSLVVRGAGELFF.

Ten or more counts support this clonotype. V and J are TRBV20-1 and TRBJ2-5, with 8 bases identical to TRBD1. The CDR3 spans 18 residues. The junction had 20 bases not matched to a gene; V was cut back by 5 bases and J by 3 bases. CDR1 and CDR2 (germline): DFQATT, SNEGSKA (reference sequence). CDR3 loop: CSALNPDRAFSGEETQYF. DNA of the CDR3: TGCAGTGCTTTGAATCCGGACAGGGCTTTTAGTGGGGAAGAGACCCAGTACTTC.

This clonotype appeared a few times. This chain joins TRBV20-1 and TRBJ2-1; D is possibly TRBD2 (6 bases). CDR1 and CDR2 (germline): DFQATT, SNEGSKA (reference sequence). V was pared by 6 bases and J by 6 bases, with 15 bases between. The CDR3 contains 13 residues. The CDR3 loop is CSAAPGLLNEQFF. In DNA form, the CDR3 reads TGCAGTGCCGCTCCCGGACTACTCAATGAGCAGTTCTTC.

With respect to this clonotype: An end of the junction differs from the germline gene, which may be a read error. The chain couples TRBV19 to TRBJ1-2; D not resolved. This CDR3 comprises 12 residues. Germline V gene lookup returns CDR1 LNHDA and CDR2 SQIVND (reference sequence). The CDR3 DNA reads as TGTGCCAGTAGCATAGTAGCCCACGGCTACACCTTC. It is translated as CASSIVAHGYTF.

This clonotype was observed many times. The chain combines TRBV20-1 with TRBJ2-5, with TRBD1 matching 11 bases. The germline CDR1 and CDR2 sequences are DFQATT and SNEGSKA (reference sequence). The CDR3 has 14 amino acids. V dropped 6 bases and J dropped 5; count of bases not matched to a gene: 8. The CDR3 DNA reads as TGCAGTGCCAGGACAGGGGGCGTCCCGGAGACCCAGTACTTC. This encodes CSARTGGVPETQYF.

J is TRBJ1-2 and V is TRBV28; D might be TRBD1 (5 bases). From germline, CDR1 is MDHEN and CDR2 SYDVKM. The V end was cut by 4 bases, the J end by 3 bases, with 15 bases between. CDR3 length equals 15 residues. DNA for the CDR3: TGTGCCAGCAGTTCCCAGGGTTTTGCTGACTATGGCTACACCTTC. Translating it yields CASSSQGFADYGYTF.

This clonotype was counted many times. The chain is built from TRBV12-3 or TRBV12-4 and TRBJ2-7; D unresolved. Trimming took off 8 bases at V and 9 bases at J, with 20 bases between the two ends. The CDR3 extends over 13 amino acids. The CDR3 here is CASHDKYSTRQYF. The CDR3 bases are TGTGCCAGCCACGACAAGTACAGCACAAGGCAGTACTTC.

This chain connects TRBV12-3 or TRBV12-4 to TRBJ2-5; D could derive from TRBD1 or TRBD2 (5 bases each). The CDR3 is 14 residues long. V lost 6 bases, J lost 1 base, and 12 bases lay in between. The CDR3 DNA follows: TGTGCCAGCAGCAGGCCCGGGACCCAAGAGACCCAGTACTTC. Protein: CASSRPGTQETQYF.